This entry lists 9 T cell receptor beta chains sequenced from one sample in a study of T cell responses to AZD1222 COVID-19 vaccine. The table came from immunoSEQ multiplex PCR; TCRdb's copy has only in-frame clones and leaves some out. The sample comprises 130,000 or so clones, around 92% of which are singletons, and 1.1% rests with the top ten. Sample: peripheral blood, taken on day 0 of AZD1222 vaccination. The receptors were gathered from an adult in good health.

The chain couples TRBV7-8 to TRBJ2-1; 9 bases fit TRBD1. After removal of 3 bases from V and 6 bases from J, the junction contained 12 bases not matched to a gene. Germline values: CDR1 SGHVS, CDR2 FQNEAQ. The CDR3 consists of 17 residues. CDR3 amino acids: CASSFETIGTGSNEQFF. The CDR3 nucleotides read TGTGCCAGCAGCTTTGAAACTATCGGGACAGGGTCCAATGAGCAGTTCTTC.

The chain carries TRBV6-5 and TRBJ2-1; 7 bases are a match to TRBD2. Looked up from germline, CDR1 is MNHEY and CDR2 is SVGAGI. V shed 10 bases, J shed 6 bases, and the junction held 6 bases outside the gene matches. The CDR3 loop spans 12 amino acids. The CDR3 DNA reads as TGTGCCACCTCCTGGGGGGGCAATGAGCAGTTCTTC. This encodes CATSWGGNEQFF.

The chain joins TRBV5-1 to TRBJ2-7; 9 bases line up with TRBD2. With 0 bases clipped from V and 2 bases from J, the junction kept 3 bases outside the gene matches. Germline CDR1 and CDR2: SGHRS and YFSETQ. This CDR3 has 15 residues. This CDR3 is CASSLEGGRAYEQYF. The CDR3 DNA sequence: TGCGCCAGCAGCTTGGAAGGCGGGAGGGCCTACGAGCAGTACTTC. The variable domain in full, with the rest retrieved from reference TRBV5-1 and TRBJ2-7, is KAGVTQTPRYLIKTRGQQVTLSCSPISGHRSVSWYQQTPGQGLQFLFEYFSETQRNKGNFPGRFSGRQFSNSRSEMNVSTLELGDSALYLCASSLEGGRAYEQYFGPGTRLTVT.

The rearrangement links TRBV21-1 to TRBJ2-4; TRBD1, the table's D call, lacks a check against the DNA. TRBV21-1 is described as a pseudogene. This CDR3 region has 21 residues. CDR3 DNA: TGTGCCAGCAGCAAGGGGCATCCCGGGACAGGATTGAAGCTAGCCAAAAACATTCAGTACTTC. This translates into CASSKGHPGTGLKLAKNIQYF.

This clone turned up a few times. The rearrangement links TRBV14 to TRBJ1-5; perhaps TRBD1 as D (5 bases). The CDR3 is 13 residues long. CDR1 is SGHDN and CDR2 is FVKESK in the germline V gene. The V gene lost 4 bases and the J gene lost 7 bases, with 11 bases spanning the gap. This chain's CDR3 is CASSPGFWQPQHF. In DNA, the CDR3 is TGTGCCAGCAGCCCAGGGTTTTGGCAGCCCCAGCATTTT.

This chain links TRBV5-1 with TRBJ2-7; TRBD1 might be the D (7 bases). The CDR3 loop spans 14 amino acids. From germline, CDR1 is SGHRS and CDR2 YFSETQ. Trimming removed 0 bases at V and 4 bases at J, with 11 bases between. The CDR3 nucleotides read TGCGCCAGCAGCTTGGAGCAGGGGGGTTACGAGCAGTACTTC. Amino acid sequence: CASSLEQGGYEQYF.

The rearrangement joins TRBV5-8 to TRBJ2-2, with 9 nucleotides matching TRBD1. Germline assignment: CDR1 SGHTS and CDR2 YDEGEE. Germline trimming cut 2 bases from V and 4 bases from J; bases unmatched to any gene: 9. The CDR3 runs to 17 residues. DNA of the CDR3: TGTGCCAGCAGCTTCCGAGGGACAGGGCCAAGCACCGGGGAGCTGTTTTTT. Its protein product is CASSFRGTGPSTGELFF.

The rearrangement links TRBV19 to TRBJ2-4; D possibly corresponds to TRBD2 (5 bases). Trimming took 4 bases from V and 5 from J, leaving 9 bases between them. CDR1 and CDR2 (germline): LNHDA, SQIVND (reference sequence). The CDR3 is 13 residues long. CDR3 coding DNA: TGTGCCAGTAGTAGAGGACTGGAAAACATTCAGTACTTC. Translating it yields CASSRGLENIQYF.

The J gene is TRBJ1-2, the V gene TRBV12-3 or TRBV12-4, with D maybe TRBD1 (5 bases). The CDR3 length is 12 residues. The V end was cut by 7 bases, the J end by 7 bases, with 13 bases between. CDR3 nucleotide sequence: TGTGCCAGCACGTCGGCGAGGGGTGGCTACACCTTC. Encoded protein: CASTSARGGYTF.